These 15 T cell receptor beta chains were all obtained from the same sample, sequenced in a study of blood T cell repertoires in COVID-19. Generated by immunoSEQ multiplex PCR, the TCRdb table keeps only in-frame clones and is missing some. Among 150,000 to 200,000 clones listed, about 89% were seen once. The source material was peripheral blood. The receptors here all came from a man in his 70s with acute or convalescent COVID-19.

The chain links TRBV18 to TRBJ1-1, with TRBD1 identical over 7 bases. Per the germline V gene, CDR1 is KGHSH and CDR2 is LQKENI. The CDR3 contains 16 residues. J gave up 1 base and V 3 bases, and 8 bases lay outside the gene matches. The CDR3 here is CASSPGQAGWNTEAFF. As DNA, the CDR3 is TGTGCCAGCTCACCCGGACAGGCTGGGTGGAACACTGAAGCTTTCTTT.

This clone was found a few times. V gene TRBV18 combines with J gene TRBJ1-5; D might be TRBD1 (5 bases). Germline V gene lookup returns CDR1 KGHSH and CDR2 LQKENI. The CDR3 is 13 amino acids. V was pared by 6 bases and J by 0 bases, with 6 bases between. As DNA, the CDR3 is TGTGCCAGCTCGACAGATAGCAATCAGCCCCAGCATTTT. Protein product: CASSTDSNQPQHF.

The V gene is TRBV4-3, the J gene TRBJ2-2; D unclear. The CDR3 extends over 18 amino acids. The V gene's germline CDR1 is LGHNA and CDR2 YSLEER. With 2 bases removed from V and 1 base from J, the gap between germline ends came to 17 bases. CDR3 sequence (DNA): TGCGCCAGCAGCCAACGATCTCCGAGCGAAGAGAACACCGGGGAGCTGTTTTTT. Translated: CASSQRSPSEENTGELFF.

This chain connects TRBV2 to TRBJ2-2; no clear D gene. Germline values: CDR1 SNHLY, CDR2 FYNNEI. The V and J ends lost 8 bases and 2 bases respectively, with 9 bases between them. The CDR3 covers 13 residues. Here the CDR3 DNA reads TGTGCCAGCCTCCGAGAAAACACCGGGGAGCTGTTTTTT. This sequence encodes CASLRENTGELFF.

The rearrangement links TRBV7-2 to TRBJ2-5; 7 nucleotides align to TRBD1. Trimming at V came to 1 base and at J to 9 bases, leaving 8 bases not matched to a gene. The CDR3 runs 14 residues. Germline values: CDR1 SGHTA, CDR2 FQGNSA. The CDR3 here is CASSLGPDRVSQYF. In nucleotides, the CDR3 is TGTGCCAGCAGCTTAGGCCCAGACAGGGTGTCCCAGTACTTC.

This CDR3 is CASSSGQGGSGYTF. The CDR3 DNA follows: TGCGCCAGCAGTTCGGGACAGGGAGGGTCGGGCTACACCTTC. This chain uses TRBV10-1 with TRBJ1-2; TRBD1 matches 9 bases. V lost 5 bases, J lost 8 bases, and 9 bases stayed unmatched. The CDR3 runs 14 residues. Germline V gene data show CDR1 as WNHNN and CDR2 as SYGVQD (reference sequence).

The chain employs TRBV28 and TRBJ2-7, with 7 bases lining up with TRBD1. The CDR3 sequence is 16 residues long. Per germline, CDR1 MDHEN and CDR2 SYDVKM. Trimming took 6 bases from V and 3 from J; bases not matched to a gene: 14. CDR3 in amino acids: CASSGMRDSYIYEQYF. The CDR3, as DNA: TGTGCCAGCAGCGGGATGAGGGACAGCTATATCTACGAGCAGTACTTC.

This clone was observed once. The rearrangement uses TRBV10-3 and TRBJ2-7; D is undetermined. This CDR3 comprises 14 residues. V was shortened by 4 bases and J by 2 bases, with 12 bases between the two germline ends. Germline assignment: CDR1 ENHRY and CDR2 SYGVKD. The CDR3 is CAISVIDTTYEQYF. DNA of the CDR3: TGTGCCATCAGTGTTATCGACACCACCTACGAGCAGTACTTC.

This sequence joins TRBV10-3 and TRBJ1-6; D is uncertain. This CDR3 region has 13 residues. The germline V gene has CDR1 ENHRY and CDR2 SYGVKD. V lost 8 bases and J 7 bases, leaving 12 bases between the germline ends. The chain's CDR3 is CAIRAGGNSPLHF. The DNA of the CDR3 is TGTGCCATCCGGGCGGGTGGCAATTCACCCCTCCACTTT.

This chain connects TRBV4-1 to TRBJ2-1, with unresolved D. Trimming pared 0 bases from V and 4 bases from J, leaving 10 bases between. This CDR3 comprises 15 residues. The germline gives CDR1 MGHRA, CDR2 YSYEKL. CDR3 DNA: TGCGCCAGCAGCCAAGAGGCTGTACAGTACAATGAGCAGTTCTTC. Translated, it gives CASSQEAVQYNEQFF.

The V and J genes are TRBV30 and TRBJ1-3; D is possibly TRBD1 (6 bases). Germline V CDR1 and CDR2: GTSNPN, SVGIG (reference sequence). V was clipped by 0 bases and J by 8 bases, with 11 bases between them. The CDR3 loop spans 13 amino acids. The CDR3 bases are TGTGCCTGGAGTGTACGGGGGGCGGACACCATATATTTT. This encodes CAWSVRGADTIYF.

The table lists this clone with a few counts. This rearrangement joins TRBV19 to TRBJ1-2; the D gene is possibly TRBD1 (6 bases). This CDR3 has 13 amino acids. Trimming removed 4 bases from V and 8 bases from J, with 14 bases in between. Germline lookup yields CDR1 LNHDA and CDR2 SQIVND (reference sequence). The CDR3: CASSKGRQEGYTF. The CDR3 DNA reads TGTGCCAGTAGTAAGGGGAGACAGGAGGGCTACACCTTC.

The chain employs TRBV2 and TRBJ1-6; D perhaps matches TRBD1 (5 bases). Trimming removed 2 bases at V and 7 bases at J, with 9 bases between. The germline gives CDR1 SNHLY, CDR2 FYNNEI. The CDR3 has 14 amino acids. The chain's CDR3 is CASSEMGGNSPLHF. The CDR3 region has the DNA TGTGCCAGCAGTGAAATGGGGGGAAATTCACCCCTCCACTTT. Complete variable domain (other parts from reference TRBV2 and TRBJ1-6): EPEVTQTPSHQVTQMGQEVILRCVPISNHLYFYWYRQILGQKVEFLVSFYNNEISEKSEIFDDQFSVERPDGSNFTLKIRSTKLEDSAMYFCASSEMGGNSPLHFGNGTRLTVT.

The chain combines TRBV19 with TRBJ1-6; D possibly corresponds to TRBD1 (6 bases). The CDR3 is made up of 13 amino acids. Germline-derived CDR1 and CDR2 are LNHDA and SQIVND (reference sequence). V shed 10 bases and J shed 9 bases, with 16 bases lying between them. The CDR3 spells CATIRGPGSPLHF. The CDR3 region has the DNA TGTGCCACCATCAGGGGTCCTGGTTCACCCCTCCACTTT.

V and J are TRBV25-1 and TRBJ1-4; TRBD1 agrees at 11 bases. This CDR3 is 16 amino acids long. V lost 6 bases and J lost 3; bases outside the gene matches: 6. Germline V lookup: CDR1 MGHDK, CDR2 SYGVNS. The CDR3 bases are TGTGCCAGCAGATCACCGGGACAGGGGGCTAATGAAAAACTGTTTTTT. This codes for CASRSPGQGANEKLFF.